The following is a TCR beta chain sequence with its context. Authors' processing steps: It was from reference gene primer amplification that nucleated cell counts were estimated. Profiling relied on immunoSEQ multiplex PCR, and the TCRdb table lists in-frame clones only, not all of them. The V and J calls and clone size are taken from that table; D and trimming were inferred from the DNA. The table includes around 100,000 clones, about nine tenths detected once. The data were obtained in a study of blood T cell repertoires in COVID-19. For the study at large: Some COVID-19 samples were acute and others convalescent; all came from the United States, Italy and Spain. PBMCs, B-cell-depleted T cells, or T cells were the source of the cDNA or gDNA that made up the material.

CDR3 length equals 17 residues. With 1 base removed from V and 2 bases from J, the gap between germline ends came to 12 bases. Germline CDR1 reads SEHNR; CDR2 reads FQNEAQ (reference sequence). This sequence was found in a middle-aged man with acute or convalescent COVID-19. The rearrangement links TRBV7-9 to TRBJ2-6; tentative D call: TRBD1 (6 bases). Input material: peripheral blood. The CDR3 sequence is CASSLGQGLTGANVLTF. CDR3 bases: TGTGCCAGCAGCTTAGGTCAGGGGCTGACTGGGGCCAACGTCCTGACTTTC. Full variable domain (rest looked up from reference TRBV7-9 and TRBJ2-6): DTGVSQNPRHKITKRGQNVTFRCDPISEHNRLYWYRQTLGQGPEFLTYFQNEAQLEKSRLLSDRFSAERPKGSFSTLEIQRTEQGDSAMYLCASSLGQGLTGANVLTFGAGSRLTVL.